This TCR beta chain stems from a study of T cell repertoires in cytomegalovirus infection. Study information: An indication of both CMV infection and matching HLA type came from public TCR beta signatures. Overall study findings and caveats: Carriers of CMV plus the relevant HLA were identified by cumulative public TCR beta family frequency. Predominance within the ex vivo response was attributable to HLA-C-restricted CMV-specific TCR beta clonotypes.

This clonotype was seen repeatedly, ten times or more. The antigen remains unidentified. CDR1 is SGHTA, CDR2 FQGNSA, per germline. Trimming took 3 bases from V and 6 from J, leaving 17 bases between them. This CDR3 comprises 15 residues. A single record per CDR3 protein comes from TCRdb applying MiXCR to the reads. The sample holds 500,000 or so distinct CDR3 sequences, approximately 15% seen once. Sequenced: CD8+ T cells from PBMCs. The source is a human donor in good health (CMV status not recorded). Some clones in this sample may be carry-over from other donors' samples. V and J are TRBV7-2 and TRBJ1-2, with D possibly matching TRBD1 (5 bases). The CDR3 is CASSLRGRNKDGYTF. CDR3 sequence (DNA): TGTGCCAGCAGCTTGCGGGGGAGGAATAAAGATGGCTACACCTTC.